What follows are 18 T cell receptor beta chains derived from one specimen sequenced in a study of blood T cell repertoires in COVID-19. Assay: immunoSEQ multiplex PCR; the TCRdb copy retains only in-frame clones and omits some. The repertoire consists of over 25,000 clones, with around nine tenths occurring once and the leading ten covering roughly 17%. The material sequenced was peripheral blood. The receptors were sampled from an older man with acute or convalescent COVID-19.

The gene calls are TRBV28 and TRBJ2-4; possibly TRBD1 for D (5 bases). The germline gives CDR1 MDHEN, CDR2 SYDVKM. The CDR3 length is 18 residues. The ends were cut back, 2 bases at V and 0 bases at J, with 17 bases in the middle. CDR3: CASSLDPLKDTAKNIQYF. CDR3 DNA: TGTGCCAGCAGTTTAGACCCCCTGAAGGACACAGCCAAAAACATTCAGTACTTC.

This rearrangement joins TRBV15 to TRBJ2-7; 8 bases map to TRBD1. Trimming removed 0 bases from V and 2 bases from J; junction bases left unmatched: 15. Per the germline V gene, CDR1 is LNHNV and CDR2 is YYDKDF (reference sequence). This CDR3 comprises 19 residues. CDR3: CATSRDWPSPGQVTYEQYF. For the CDR3, the DNA is TGTGCCACCAGCAGAGACTGGCCGTCACCGGGACAGGTCACCTACGAGCAGTACTTC.

This chain joins TRBV12-3 or TRBV12-4 and TRBJ2-3, with no clear D. Between the trimmed V and J ends, which lost 7 bases and 6 bases, there was a span of 14 bases. This CDR3 contains 13 residues. CDR3 coding DNA: TGTGCCAGCAACCTAATGCCCGCGGATACGCAGTATTTT. Translating it yields CASNLMPADTQYF.

The gene calls are TRBV28 and TRBJ1-1, with 8 bases that match TRBD1. Germline assignment: CDR1 MDHEN and CDR2 SYDVKM. This CDR3 region has 16 residues. With 3 bases clipped from V and 1 base from J, the junction kept 7 bases outside the gene matches. This CDR3 is CASSFRQGRANTEAFF. CDR3 sequence (DNA): TGTGCCAGCAGTTTCCGACAGGGGAGGGCGAACACTGAAGCTTTCTTT.

This rearrangement joins TRBV3-1 (or the pseudogene TRBV3-2) to TRBJ2-7; the D gene is possibly TRBD1 (5 bases). CDR1 and CDR2 from the germline V gene are LGHDT and YNNKEL (reference sequence). This CDR3 has 15 residues. Trimming left V 4 bases short and J 0 bases short, with 13 bases between. The CDR3 loop is CASSLGHSSSYEQYF. CDR3 bases: TGTGCCAGCAGCCTCGGACACTCGAGCTCCTACGAGCAGTACTTC.

V gene TRBV5-4 combines with J gene TRBJ2-1, with 13 bases that match TRBD2. CDR3 length: 17 residues. Germline V CDR1 and CDR2: SGHNT, YYREEE (reference sequence). The J segment lost 3 bases and the V segment lost 2 bases, leaving 5 bases of the junction unmatched. In DNA form, the CDR3 reads TGTGCCAGCAGCTTCGGAGGACTAGCGGGAGACTACAATGAGCAGTTCTTC. Its translation is CASSFGGLAGDYNEQFF.

V and J are TRBV7-2 and TRBJ2-3; possible D gene TRBD1, 5 bases. Germline CDR1 reads SGHTA; CDR2 reads FQGNSA. This CDR3 spans 11 amino acids. Trimming removed 3 bases from V and 15 bases from J, with 13 bases in between. For the CDR3, the DNA is TGTGCCAGCAGCTTGGGGCAGGGCAGCTATTTT. It yields the protein CASSLGQGSYF.

The chain combines TRBV6-5 with TRBJ2-7; possible D gene TRBD1, 5 bases. Trimming pared 7 bases from V and 2 bases from J, leaving 15 bases between. The CDR3 contains 14 residues. Germline CDR1 is MNHEY and CDR2 is SVGAGI. Here the CDR3 reads CASMVRQTAYEQYF. DNA for the CDR3: TGTGCCAGCATGGTGAGACAGACCGCCTACGAGCAGTACTTC.

The chain couples TRBV6-5 to TRBJ2-3; 7 bases align to TRBD1. There are 13 residues in the CDR3. CDR1 is MNHEY and CDR2 is SVGAGI in the germline V gene. V trimming: 8 bases; J trimming: 1 base; junction bases outside the gene matches: 3. In DNA, the CDR3 is TGTGCCAGCTCCCAGGGGGGCACAGATACGCAGTATTTT. Translation: CASSQGGTDTQYF.

The rearrangement joins TRBV6-6 to TRBJ1-1; D is perhaps TRBD1 (6 bases). V lost 2 bases and J 1 base, leaving 11 bases between the germline ends. CDR3 size: 15 residues. The germline V gene encodes CDR1 MNHNY and CDR2 SVGAGI (reference sequence). For the CDR3, the DNA is TGTGCCAGCAGTTACCGGACAGACCGGAACACTGAAGCTTTCTTT. Translating it yields CASSYRTDRNTEAFF.

The V and J genes are TRBV19 and TRBJ2-1, with D possibly being TRBD1 (6 bases). Germline V CDR1 and CDR2: LNHDA, SQIVND (reference sequence). V shed 3 bases and J shed 0 bases, with 12 bases lying between them. This CDR3 has 16 residues. CDR3 in amino acids: CASSMGAESSYNEQFF. DNA for the CDR3: TGTGCCAGTAGTATGGGGGCGGAAAGCTCCTACAATGAGCAGTTCTTC.

The chain combines TRBV5-5 with TRBJ2-3; tentative D call: TRBD2 (5 bases). Trimming pared 3 bases from V and 0 bases from J, leaving 11 bases between. From germline, CDR1 is SGHKS and CDR2 YYEKEE (reference sequence). CDR3 size: 15 residues. CDR3 region: CASSSGVLSTDTQYF. Written as DNA, the CDR3 is TGTGCCAGCAGCTCCGGGGTACTAAGCACAGATACGCAGTATTTT.

The chain recombines TRBV6-5 with TRBJ2-4; 11 nucleotides match TRBD1. The CDR3 is 14 residues long. The V gene end was trimmed by 5 bases and the J gene end by 8 bases; junction bases not matched to a gene: 5. CDR1 is MNHEY, CDR2 SVGAGI, per germline. The CDR3 nucleotides are TGTGCCAGCAGTCGGGACAGGGGGGGTGACATTCAGTACTTC. The encoded protein is CASSRDRGGDIQYF.

The gene calls are TRBV6-6 and TRBJ1-2, with D unresolved. CDR3 length: 13 residues. The V gene's germline CDR1 is MNHNY and CDR2 SVGAGI (reference sequence). The V end was cut by 2 bases, the J end by 3 bases, with 7 bases between. The CDR3, as DNA: TGTGCCAGCAGTTACGGTCAGGACTATGGCTACACCTTC. This translates into CASSYGQDYGYTF.

This clone was observed a single time. The chain joins TRBV5-1 to TRBJ2-3; the match to TRBD2 covers 8 bases. Germline CDR1 reads SGHRS; CDR2 reads YFSETQ. This CDR3 spans 15 amino acids. Germline trimming cut 5 bases from V and 2 bases from J; bases unmatched to any gene: 7. This chain's CDR3 is CASRPSGRDTDTQYF. The CDR3 coding sequence is TGCGCCAGCAGGCCCTCCGGGAGGGACACAGATACGCAGTATTTT.

CDR3 loop: CASSLAPTGSGIEPQHF. CDR3 in DNA: TGTGCCAGCAGCTTGGCTCCAACTGGGTCGGGGATCGAGCCCCAGCATTTT. This chain uses TRBV5-5 with TRBJ1-5; D is unclear. Germline CDR1 is SGHKS and CDR2 is YYEKEE (reference sequence). Between the trimmed V and J ends, which lost 0 bases and 8 bases, there was a span of 21 bases. CDR3 length equals 17 residues. The complete variable domain, with remaining parts taken from reference TRBV5-5 and TRBJ1-5, reads DAGVTQSPTHLIKTRGQQVTLRCSPISGHKSVSWYQQVLGQGPQFIFQYYEKEERGRGNFPDRFSARQFPNYSSELNVNALLLGDSALYLCASSLAPTGSGIEPQHFGDGTRLSIL.

The CDR3 DNA is TGTGCCAGCAGCTCTGACAGGGAAGTTAACTATGGCTACACCTTC. Translating it yields CASSSDREVNYGYTF. The rearrangement joins TRBV6-5 to TRBJ1-2; 7 positions agree with TRBD1. CDR3 length: 15 residues. The V gene end was trimmed by 6 bases and the J gene end by 1 base; junction bases not matched to a gene: 8. Germline CDR1 and CDR2: MNHEY and SVGAGI.

V usage is TRBV7-2 and J usage is TRBJ2-3; 8 nucleotides match TRBD2. The CDR3 is made up of 15 amino acids. Per germline, CDR1 SGHTA and CDR2 FQGNSA. Trimming removed 5 bases from V and 2 bases from J; junction bases left unmatched: 6. CDR3 sequence (DNA): TGTGCCAGCAGCCCGACTAGCGCTTACACAGATACGCAGTATTTT. It translates to CASSPTSAYTDTQYF. Full variable domain (rest looked up from reference TRBV7-2 and TRBJ2-3): GAGVSQSPSNKVTEKGKDVELRCDPISGHTALYWYRQSLGQGLEFLIYFQGNSAPDKSGLPSDRFSAERTGGSVSTLTIQRTQQEDSAVYLCASSPTSAYTDTQYFGPGTRLTVL.